A single sample is the source of the 14 T cell receptor beta chains below, sequenced in a study of CD8 T cells in acute hepatitis C reinfection. Time point described: naive CD8 control sorted from an acute-time-point sample. Profiling relied on immunoSEQ multiplex PCR, and the TCRdb table lists in-frame clones only, not all of them. The table records about 40,000 clones, approximately 85% of them present only once. Sequenced sample: naive CD8+ T cells from PBMCs. The source of these receptors is a woman younger than 30 who spontaneously cleared hepatitis C infection.

This clone has a single count. V usage is TRBV5-4 and J usage is TRBJ2-3; D is perhaps TRBD1 or TRBD2 (5 bases each). The CDR3 is 13 amino acids. Trimming stripped 3 bases from V and 4 bases from J, with 9 bases between. Germline CDR1 reads SGHNT; CDR2 reads YYREEE (reference sequence). This CDR3 is CASSSVGPDTQYF. The CDR3, as DNA: TGTGCCAGCAGCTCGGTGGGACCAGATACGCAGTATTTT.

V is TRBV4-1 and J is TRBJ1-2, with a tentative D call TRBD1 (5 bases). CDR1 and CDR2 from the germline V gene are MGHRA and YSYEKL. The CDR3 covers 13 residues. Trimming pared 4 bases from V and 6 bases from J, leaving 12 bases between. The CDR3, as DNA: TGCGCCAGCAGCCCGACAGAAGAGGATGGCTACACCTTC. Amino acids: CASSPTEEDGYTF.

The rearrangement joins TRBV9 to TRBJ1-6, with TRBD1 matching over 10 bases. There are 15 residues in the CDR3. Germline V gene lookup returns CDR1 SGDLS and CDR2 YYNGEE. After removal of 3 bases from V and 5 bases from J, the junction contained 2 bases not matched to a gene. This CDR3 reads CASSATGGDNSPLHF. CDR3 bases: TGTGCCAGCAGCGCGACAGGGGGCGATAATTCACCCCTCCACTTT.

The gene calls are TRBV6-1 and TRBJ1-1, with D perhaps matching TRBD1 (5 bases). Germline assignment: CDR1 MNHNS and CDR2 SASEGT. Trimming took 4 bases from V and 7 from J, leaving 13 bases between them. The CDR3 is made up of 13 amino acids. This CDR3 reads CASSGGPFHEAFF. The DNA of the CDR3 is TGTGCCAGCAGTGGGGGACCGTTCCATGAAGCTTTCTTT.

The genes are TRBV19 and TRBJ2-7; D tentatively fits TRBD1 or TRBD2 (5 bases each). Trimming stripped 4 bases from V and 2 bases from J, with 9 bases between. Germline V gene lookup returns CDR1 LNHDA and CDR2 SQIVND (reference sequence). The length of the CDR3 is 13 residues. Here the CDR3 reads CASSTRDAYEQYF. The CDR3 DNA sequence: TGTGCCAGTAGTACCCGGGACGCCTACGAGCAGTACTTC.

The chain is built from TRBV5-6 and TRBJ2-3, with 14 bases fitting TRBD2. Trimming removed 1 base from V and 1 base from J; junction bases left unmatched: 8. The CDR3 is made up of 19 amino acids. From germline, CDR1 is SGHDT and CDR2 YYEEEE. For the CDR3, the DNA is TGTGCCAGCAGCTTGAGTGGGACTAGCGGGAGTGTAGGCACAGATACGCAGTATTTT. It translates to CASSLSGTSGSVGTDTQYF.

The rearrangement uses TRBV21-1 and TRBJ2-1; the D call TRBD1 from the table was never checked on the DNA. TRBV21-1 is a documented pseudogene. The CDR3 loop spans 16 amino acids. Written as DNA, the CDR3 is TGTGCCAGCAGCAAAGTGATACAGGGGTTAAAGAATGAGCAGTTCTTC. Residues: CASSKVIQGLKNEQFF.

This clone has only a few counts. The genes are TRBV18 and TRBJ1-5; weak D call: TRBD1 (5 bases). The V gene lost 3 bases and the J gene lost 10 bases, with 28 bases spanning the gap. CDR1 and CDR2 from the germline V gene are KGHSH and LQKENI. This CDR3 has 18 residues. In DNA form, the CDR3 reads TGTGCCAGCTCACCTTGGACGGATTCCCCGGGGGGTTTGGGCCCCCAGCATTTT. This codes for CASSPWTDSPGGLGPQHF.

V and J are TRBV19 and TRBJ1-1; maybe TRBD1 (6 bases). Germline V gene data show CDR1 as LNHDA and CDR2 as SQIVND (reference sequence). The CDR3 length is 13 residues. Trimming pared 5 bases from V and 11 bases from J, leaving 18 bases between. The CDR3 reads CASSPGGVYGAFF. As DNA, the CDR3 is TGTGCCAGTAGTCCCGGGGGCGTTTATGGGGCTTTCTTT.

This clone was observed a handful of times. The gene calls are TRBV29-1 and TRBJ1-2; the D gene is possibly TRBD1 (6 bases). Germline lookup yields CDR1 SQVTM and CDR2 ANQGSEA. This CDR3 has 9 residues. Deletions cut 7 bases from V and 8 bases from J, with 8 bases between. CDR3 in DNA: TGCAGCGCAGGGGAAGGCTACACCTTC. It specifies CSAGEGYTF.

This chain uses TRBV29-1 with TRBJ1-2; D gene ambiguous. Germline CDR1 and CDR2: SQVTM and ANQGSEA. The ends were cut back, 4 bases at V and 2 bases at J, with 8 bases in the middle. There are 12 residues in the CDR3. CDR3 bases: TGCAGCGTTGTGTGGGGAAACTATGGCTACACCTTC. Translation gives CSVVWGNYGYTF.

This CDR3 is CASRRLILGPTDTQYF. CDR3 coding DNA: TGTGCCAGCCGCCGGCTCATCTTGGGGCCCACAGATACGCAGTATTTT. V gene TRBV28 combines with J gene TRBJ2-3; D perhaps matches TRBD1 (5 bases). The germline V gene encodes CDR1 MDHEN and CDR2 SYDVKM. The CDR3 extends over 16 amino acids. V gave up 8 bases and J gave up 2 bases, with 20 bases separating them.

V and J are TRBV2 and TRBJ1-1; no clear D. The CDR3 totals 13 residues. Trimming pared 6 bases from V and 12 bases from J, leaving 20 bases between. Germline V gene sequence: CDR1 SNHLY, CDR2 FYNNEI. In nucleotides, the CDR3 is TGTGCCAGCAGGGGGTCCGGGGAGGGTCGTACTTTCTTT. It encodes CASRGSGEGRTFF.

The genes are TRBV2 and TRBJ2-4; 9 nucleotides line up with TRBD1. This CDR3 has 16 amino acids. The V and J ends lost 3 bases and 4 bases, in that order; junction bases with no gene match: 7. CDR1 and CDR2 (germline): SNHLY, FYNNEI. Written as DNA, the CDR3 is TGTGCCAGCAGTGATATGGATGGGACAGGGAAAAACATTCAGTACTTC. This sequence encodes CASSDMDGTGKNIQYF.